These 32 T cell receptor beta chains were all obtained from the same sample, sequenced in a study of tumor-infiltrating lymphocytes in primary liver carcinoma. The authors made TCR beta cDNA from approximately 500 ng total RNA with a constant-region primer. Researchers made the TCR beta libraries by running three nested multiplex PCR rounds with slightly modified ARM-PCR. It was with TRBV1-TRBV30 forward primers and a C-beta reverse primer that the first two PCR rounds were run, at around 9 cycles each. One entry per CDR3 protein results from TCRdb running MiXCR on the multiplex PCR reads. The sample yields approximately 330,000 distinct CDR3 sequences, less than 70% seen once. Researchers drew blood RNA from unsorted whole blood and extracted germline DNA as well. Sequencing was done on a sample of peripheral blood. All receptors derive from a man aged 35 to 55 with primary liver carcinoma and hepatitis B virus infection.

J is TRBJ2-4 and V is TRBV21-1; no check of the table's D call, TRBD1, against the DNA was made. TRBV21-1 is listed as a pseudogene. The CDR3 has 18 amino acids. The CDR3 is CASRPWPGGRVVKNIQYF. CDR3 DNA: TGTGCCAGCAGACCCTGGCCAGGGGGACGTGTAGTTAAAAACATTCAGTACTTC.

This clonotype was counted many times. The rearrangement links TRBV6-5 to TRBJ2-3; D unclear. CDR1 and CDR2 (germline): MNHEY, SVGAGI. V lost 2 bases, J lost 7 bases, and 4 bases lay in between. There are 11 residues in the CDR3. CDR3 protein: CASSYRNTQYF. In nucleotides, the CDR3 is TGTGCCAGCAGTTACCGAAATACGCAGTATTTT.

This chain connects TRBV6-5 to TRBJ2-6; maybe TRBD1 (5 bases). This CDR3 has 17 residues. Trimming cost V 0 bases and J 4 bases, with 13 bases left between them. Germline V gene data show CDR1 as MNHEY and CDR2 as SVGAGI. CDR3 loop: CASSYSGRRTGANVLTF. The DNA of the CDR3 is TGTGCCAGCAGTTACTCCGGCCGAAGGACAGGGGCCAACGTCCTGACTTTC.

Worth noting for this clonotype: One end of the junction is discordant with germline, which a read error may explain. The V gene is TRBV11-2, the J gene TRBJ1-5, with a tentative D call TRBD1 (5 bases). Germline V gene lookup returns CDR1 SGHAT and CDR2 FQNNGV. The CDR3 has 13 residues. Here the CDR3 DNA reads TGTGCCAACAGCTCGGATAGCGGACATCCCCAGCATTTT. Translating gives CANSSDSGHPQHF.

The CDR3 protein is CARNLVSVMNTEAFF. CDR3 DNA: TGTGCCAGAAACTTAGTCTCAGTCATGAACACTGAAGCTTTCTTT. The V and J genes are TRBV11-2 and TRBJ1-1; no reliable D call. Deletions cut 9 bases from V and 0 bases from J, with 17 bases between. Germline CDR1 is SGHAT and CDR2 is FQNNGV. The CDR3 has 15 amino acids.

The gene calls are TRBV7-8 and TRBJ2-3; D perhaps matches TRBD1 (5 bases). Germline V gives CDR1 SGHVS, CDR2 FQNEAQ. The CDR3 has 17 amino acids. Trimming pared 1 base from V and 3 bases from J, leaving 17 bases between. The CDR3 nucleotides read TGTGCCAGCAGCTTAGGTTGGGGCGGAGAGACTACAGATACGCAGTATTTT. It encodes CASSLGWGGETTDTQYF.

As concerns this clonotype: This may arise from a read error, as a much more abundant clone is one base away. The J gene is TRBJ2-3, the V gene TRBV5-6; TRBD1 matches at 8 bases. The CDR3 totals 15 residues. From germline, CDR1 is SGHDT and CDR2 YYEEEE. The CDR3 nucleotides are TGTGCCAGCAGCGAAACAGGGGGAAGCACAGATACGCGGTATTTT. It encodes CASSETGGSTDTRYF.

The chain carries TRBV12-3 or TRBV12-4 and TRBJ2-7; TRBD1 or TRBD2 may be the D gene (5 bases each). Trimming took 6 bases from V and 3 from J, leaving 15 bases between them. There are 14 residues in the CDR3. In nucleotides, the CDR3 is TGTGCCAGCAGCACAGGTGCGAGGGGCTACGAGCAGTACTTC. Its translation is CASSTGARGYEQYF.

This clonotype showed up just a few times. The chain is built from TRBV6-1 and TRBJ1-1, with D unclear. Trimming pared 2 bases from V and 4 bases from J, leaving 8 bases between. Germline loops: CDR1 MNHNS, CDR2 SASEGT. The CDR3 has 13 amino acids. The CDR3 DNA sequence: TGTGCCAGCAGTGAATACATGAGCACTGAAGCTTTCTTT. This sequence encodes CASSEYMSTEAFF.

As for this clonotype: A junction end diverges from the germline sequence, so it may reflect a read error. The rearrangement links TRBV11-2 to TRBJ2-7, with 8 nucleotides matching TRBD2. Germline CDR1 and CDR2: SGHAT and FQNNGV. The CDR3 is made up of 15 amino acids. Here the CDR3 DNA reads TGTACCAGCAGCTTAACTAGCGGAAAATTCTACGAGCAGTACTTC. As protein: CTSSLTSGKFYEQYF.

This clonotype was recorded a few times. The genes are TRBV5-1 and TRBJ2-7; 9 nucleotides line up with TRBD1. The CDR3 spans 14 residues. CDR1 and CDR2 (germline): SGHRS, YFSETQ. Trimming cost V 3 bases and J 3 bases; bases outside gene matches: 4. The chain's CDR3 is CASSSGTGNYEQYF. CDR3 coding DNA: TGCGCCAGCAGCTCCGGGACAGGGAACTACGAGCAGTACTTC. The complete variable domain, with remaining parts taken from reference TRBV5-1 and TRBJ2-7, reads KAGVTQTPRYLIKTRGQQVTLSCSPISGHRSVSWYQQTPGQGLQFLFEYFSETQRNKGNFPGRFSGRQFSNSRSEMNVSTLELGDSALYLCASSSGTGNYEQYFGPGTRLTVT.

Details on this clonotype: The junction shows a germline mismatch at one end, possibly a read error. As DNA, the CDR3 is TGTGCCAGCAGTTACAGGGGGTCGACCGGGGAGCTGTTATTT. Translating gives CASSYRGSTGELLF. The rearrangement links TRBV6-6 to TRBJ2-2, with D perhaps matching TRBD1 (6 bases). This CDR3 contains 14 residues. Germline CDR1 is MNHNY and CDR2 is SVGAGI (reference sequence).

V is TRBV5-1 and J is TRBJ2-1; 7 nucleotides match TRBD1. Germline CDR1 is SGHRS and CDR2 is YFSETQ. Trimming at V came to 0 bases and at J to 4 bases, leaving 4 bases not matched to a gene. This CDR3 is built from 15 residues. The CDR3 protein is CASSLGGQRYNEQFF. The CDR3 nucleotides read TGCGCCAGCAGCTTGGGGGGACAGAGATACAATGAGCAGTTCTTC.

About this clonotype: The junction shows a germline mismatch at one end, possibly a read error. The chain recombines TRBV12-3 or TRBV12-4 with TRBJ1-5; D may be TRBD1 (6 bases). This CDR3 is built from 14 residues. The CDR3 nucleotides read TGTGCCAGCAGACAGGCAGGGGCCCTTCAGCCCCAGGATTTT. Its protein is CASRQAGALQPQDF.

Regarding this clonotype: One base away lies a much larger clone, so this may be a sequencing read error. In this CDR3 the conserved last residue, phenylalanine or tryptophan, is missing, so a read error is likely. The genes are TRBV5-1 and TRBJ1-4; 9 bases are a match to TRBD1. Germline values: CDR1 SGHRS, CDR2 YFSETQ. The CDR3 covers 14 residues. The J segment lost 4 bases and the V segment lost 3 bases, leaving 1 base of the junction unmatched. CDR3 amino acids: CASSSGQGNEKLFS. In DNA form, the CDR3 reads TGCGCCAGCAGCTCGGGACAGGGTAATGAAAAACTGTTTTCT.

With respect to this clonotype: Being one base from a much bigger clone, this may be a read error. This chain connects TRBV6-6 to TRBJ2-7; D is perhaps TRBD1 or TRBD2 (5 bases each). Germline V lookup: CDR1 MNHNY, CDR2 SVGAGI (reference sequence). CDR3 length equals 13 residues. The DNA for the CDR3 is TGTGCCAGCAGTTACTCCAGGGTGGAGGAGCAGCACTTC. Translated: CASSYSRVEEQHF.

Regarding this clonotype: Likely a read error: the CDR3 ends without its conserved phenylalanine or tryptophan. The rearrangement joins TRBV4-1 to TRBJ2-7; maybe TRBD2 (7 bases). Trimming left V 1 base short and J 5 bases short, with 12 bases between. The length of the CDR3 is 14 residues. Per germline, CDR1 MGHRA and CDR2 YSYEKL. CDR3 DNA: TGCGCCAGCAGCCAAGTATCGGGGGGCAACGAGCAGTACCTC. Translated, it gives CASSQVSGGNEQYL.

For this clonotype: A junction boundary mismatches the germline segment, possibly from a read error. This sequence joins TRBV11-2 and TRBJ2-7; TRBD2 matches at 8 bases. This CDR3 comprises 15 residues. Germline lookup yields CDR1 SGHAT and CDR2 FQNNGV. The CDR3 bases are TGTGCCAGCAGCTTAGATTGGCGGGAGGTCTACGAGCACTACTTC. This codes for CASSLDWREVYEHYF.

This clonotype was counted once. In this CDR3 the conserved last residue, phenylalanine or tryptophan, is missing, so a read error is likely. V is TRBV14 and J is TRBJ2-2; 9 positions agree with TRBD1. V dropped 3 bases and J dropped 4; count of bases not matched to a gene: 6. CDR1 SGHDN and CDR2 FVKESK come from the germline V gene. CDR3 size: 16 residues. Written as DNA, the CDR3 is TGTGCCAGCAGCCATCTTGCGGGACAGGGCACCGGGGAGCTGTTTTGT. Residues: CASSHLAGQGTGELFC.

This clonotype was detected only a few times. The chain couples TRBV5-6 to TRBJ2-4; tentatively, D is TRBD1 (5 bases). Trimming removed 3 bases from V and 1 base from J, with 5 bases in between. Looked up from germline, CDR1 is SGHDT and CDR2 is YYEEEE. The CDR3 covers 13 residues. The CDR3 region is CASSWGAKNIQYF. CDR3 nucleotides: TGTGCCAGCAGCTGGGGCGCCAAAAACATTCAGTACTTC.

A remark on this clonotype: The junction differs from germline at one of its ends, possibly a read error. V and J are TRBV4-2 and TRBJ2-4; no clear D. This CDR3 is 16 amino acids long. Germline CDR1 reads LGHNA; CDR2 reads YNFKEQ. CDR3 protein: CTSSQAQSSPKNIQYF. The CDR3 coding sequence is TGTACCAGCAGCCAAGCCCAGAGTTCGCCCAAAAACATTCAGTACTTC.

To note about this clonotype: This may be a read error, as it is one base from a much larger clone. Here the CDR3 reads CASSYEGTLNTESFF. CDR3 DNA sequence: TGTGCCAGCAGTTACGAAGGGACCCTGAACACTGAATCTTTCTTT. The rearrangement uses TRBV6-6 and TRBJ1-1; possibly TRBD1 for D (5 bases). The CDR3 extends over 15 amino acids. CDR1 and CDR2 from the germline V gene are MNHNY and SVGAGI (reference sequence).

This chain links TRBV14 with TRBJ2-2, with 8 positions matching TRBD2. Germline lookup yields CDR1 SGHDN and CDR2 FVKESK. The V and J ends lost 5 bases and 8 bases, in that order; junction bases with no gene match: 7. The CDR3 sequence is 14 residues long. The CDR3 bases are TGTGCCAGCAGCACCGGGACTAGTATTGGGGAGCTGTTTTTT. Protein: CASSTGTSIGELFF.

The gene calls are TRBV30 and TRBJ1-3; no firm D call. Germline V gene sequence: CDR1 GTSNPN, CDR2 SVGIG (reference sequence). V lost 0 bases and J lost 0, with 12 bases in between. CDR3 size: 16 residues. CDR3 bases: TGTGCCTGGAGTGTCGTAACAGTGACCTCTGGAAACACCATATATTTT. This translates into CAWSVVTVTSGNTIYF.

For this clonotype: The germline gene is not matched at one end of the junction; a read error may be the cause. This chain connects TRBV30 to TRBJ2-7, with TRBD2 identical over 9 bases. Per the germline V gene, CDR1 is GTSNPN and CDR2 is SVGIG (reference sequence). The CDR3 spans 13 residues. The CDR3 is CAWSVAGGGEHYF. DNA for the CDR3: TGTGCCTGGAGTGTCGCGGGAGGGGGTGAGCATTACTTC.

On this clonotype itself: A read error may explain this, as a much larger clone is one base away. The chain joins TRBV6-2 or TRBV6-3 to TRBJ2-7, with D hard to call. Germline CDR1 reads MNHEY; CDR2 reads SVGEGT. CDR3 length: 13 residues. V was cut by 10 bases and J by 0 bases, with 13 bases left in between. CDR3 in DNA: TGTGCCAATAACGACGGAAGCTCCTACGAGCAGTACTTC. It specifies CANNDGSSYEQYF.

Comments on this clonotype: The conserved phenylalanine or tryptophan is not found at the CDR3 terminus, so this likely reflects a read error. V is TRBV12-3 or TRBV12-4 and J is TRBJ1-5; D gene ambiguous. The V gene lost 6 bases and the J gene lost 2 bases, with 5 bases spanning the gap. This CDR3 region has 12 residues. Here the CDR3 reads CASRTGNQPQHL. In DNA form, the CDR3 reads TGTGCCAGCAGGACGGGCAATCAGCCCCAGCATTTG.

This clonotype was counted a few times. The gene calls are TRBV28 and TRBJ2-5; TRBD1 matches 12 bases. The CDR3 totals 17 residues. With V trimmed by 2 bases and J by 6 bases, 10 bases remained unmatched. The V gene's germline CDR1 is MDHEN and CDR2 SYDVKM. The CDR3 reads CASSLRPRDRGLKTQYF. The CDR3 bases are TGTGCCAGCAGTTTACGGCCCCGGGACAGGGGGCTTAAGACCCAGTACTTC.

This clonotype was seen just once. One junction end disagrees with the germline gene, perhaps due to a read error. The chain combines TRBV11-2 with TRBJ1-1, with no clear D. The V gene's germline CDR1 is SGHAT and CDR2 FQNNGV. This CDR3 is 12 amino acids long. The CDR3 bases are TGCGCCAGCAGCCTGGATGGAGCTGAAGCTTCCTTT. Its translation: CASSLDGAEASF.

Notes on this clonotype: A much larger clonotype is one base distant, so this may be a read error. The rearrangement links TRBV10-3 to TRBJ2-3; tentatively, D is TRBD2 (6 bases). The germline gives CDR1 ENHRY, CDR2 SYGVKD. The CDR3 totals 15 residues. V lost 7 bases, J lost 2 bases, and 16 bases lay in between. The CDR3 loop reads CAITVRGAITDTQYF. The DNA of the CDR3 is TGTGCCATCACTGTACGCGGGGCTATCACAGATACGCAGTATTTT.

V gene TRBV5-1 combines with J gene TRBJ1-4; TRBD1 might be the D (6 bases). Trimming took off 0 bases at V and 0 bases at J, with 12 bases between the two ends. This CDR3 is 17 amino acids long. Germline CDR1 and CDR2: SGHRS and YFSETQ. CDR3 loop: CASSLGAQGPTNEKLFF. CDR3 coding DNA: TGCGCCAGCAGCTTGGGAGCCCAGGGGCCAACTAATGAAAAACTGTTTTTT.

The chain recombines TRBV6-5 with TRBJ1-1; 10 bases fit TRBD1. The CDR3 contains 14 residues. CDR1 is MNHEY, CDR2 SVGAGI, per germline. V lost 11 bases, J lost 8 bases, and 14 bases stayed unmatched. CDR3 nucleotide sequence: TGTGCCGCAACCGGACAGGGGGGGTTGGCGGAAGCTTTCTTT. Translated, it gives CAATGQGGLAEAFF.